This T cell receptor beta chain stems from a study of T cells in tuberculosis. Study information: In South Africa, adults with active tuberculosis were compared with IGRA-negative and latently infected IGRA-positive adolescents. Study conclusions and caveats: Active tuberculosis patients had shorter CDR3-alpha; the beta difference was nonsignificant. Active tuberculosis TCR-alpha repertoires lay closer to GMM-specific TCRs than IGRA-negative controls, suggesting clonal expansion.

The table came from immunoSEQ multiplex PCR; TCRdb's copy has only in-frame clones and leaves some out. The sample includes around 35,000 clones, approximately 89% seen only once; the top ten take 2.4%. Time point: new active TB diagnosis, blood taken before or within 7 days of starting treatment. Remarks on this clone: Its specificity is not known.

CDR3 length: 15 amino acids. CDR1 is SNHLY and CDR2 is FYNNEI in the germline V gene. The V segment lost 10 bases and the J segment 0 bases; nucleotides outside the gene matches: 11. The chain carries TRBV2 and TRBJ1-1; 7 bases are a match to TRBD1. The sequence was collected from an adult with tuberculosis. The specimen comprised PBMCs, sampled at tuberculosis diagnosis. The CDR3 DNA reads TGTGCCACCGCCCGGGACAGCCTATTGAACACTGAAGCTTTCTTT. Amino acid sequence: CATARDSLLNTEAFF.